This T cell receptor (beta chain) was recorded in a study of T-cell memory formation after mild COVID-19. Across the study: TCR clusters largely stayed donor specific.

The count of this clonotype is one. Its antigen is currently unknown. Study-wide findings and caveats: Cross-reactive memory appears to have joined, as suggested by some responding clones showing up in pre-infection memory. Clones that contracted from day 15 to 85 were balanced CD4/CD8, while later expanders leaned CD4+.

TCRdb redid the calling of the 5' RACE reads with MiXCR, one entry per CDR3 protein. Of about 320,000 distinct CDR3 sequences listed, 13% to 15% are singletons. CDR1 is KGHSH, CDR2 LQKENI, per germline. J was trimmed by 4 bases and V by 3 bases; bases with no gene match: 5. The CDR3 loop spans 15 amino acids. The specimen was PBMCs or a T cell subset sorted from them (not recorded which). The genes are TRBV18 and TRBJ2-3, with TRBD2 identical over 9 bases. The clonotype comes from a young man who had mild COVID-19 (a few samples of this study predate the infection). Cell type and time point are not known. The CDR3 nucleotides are TGTGCCAGCTCACCCGCTAGCGGGGTTGCAGATACGCAGTATTTT. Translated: CASSPASGVADTQYF.